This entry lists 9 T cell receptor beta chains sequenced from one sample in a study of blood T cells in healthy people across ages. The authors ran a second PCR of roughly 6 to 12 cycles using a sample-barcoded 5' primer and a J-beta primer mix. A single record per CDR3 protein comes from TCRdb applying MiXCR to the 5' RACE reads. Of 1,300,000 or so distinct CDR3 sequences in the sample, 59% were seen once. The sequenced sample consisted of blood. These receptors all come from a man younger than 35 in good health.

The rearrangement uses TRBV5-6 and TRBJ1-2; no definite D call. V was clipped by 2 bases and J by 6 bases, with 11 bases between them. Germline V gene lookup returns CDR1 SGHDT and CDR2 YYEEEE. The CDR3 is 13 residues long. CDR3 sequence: CASSLGRRDGYTF. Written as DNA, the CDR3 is TGTGCCAGCAGCTTAGGCAGGAGAGATGGCTACACCTTC.

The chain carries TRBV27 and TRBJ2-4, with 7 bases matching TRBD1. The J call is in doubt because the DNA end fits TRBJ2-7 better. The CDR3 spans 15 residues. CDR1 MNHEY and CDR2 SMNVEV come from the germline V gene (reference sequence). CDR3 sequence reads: CASSFLGTDYYEQYF. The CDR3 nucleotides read TGTGCCAGCAGTTTCCTCGGGACAGACTACTACGAGCAGTACTTC.

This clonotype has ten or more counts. In DNA form, the CDR3 reads TGCGCCAGCAGCTTGGGACAGGCGTACTCTGGGGCCAACGTCCTGACTTTC. Encoded protein: CASSLGQAYSGANVLTF. This chain joins TRBV5-1 and TRBJ2-6; possible D gene TRBD1, 6 bases. Trimming took off 0 bases at V and 0 bases at J, with 10 bases between the two ends. Germline CDR1 reads SGHRS; CDR2 reads YFSETQ. The CDR3 is 17 amino acids. Using reference TRBV5-1 and TRBJ2-6 for the parts outside the CDR3, the full variable domain is KAGVTQTPRYLIKTRGQQVTLSCSPISGHRSVSWYQQTPGQGLQFLFEYFSETQRNKGNFPGRFSGRQFSNSRSEMNVSTLELGDSALYLCASSLGQAYSGANVLTFGAGSRLTVL.

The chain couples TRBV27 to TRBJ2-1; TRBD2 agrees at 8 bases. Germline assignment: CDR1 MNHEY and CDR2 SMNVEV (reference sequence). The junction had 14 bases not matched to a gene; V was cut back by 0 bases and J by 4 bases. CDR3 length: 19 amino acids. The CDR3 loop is CASSLSPGGLALGYNEQFF. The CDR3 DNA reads TGTGCCAGCAGTTTATCGCCGGGGGGGTTAGCGCTTGGGTACAATGAGCAGTTCTTC.

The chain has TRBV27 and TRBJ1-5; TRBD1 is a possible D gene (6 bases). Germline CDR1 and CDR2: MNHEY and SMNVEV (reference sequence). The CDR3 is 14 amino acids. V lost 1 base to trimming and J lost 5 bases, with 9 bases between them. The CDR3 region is CASSLLGGHQPQHF. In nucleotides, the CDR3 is TGTGCCAGCAGTTTATTGGGGGGCCATCAGCCCCAGCATTTT.

CDR3 region: CASSFKATGRFSYEQYF. Written as DNA, the CDR3 is TGTGCCAGCAGCTTCAAAGCGACAGGGAGATTCTCCTACGAGCAGTACTTC. This rearrangement joins TRBV7-8 to TRBJ2-7, with 7 bases fitting TRBD1. The CDR3 length is 17 residues. Germline-derived CDR1 and CDR2 are SGHVS and FQNEAQ. Trimming removed 3 bases from V and 0 bases from J; junction bases left unmatched: 11.

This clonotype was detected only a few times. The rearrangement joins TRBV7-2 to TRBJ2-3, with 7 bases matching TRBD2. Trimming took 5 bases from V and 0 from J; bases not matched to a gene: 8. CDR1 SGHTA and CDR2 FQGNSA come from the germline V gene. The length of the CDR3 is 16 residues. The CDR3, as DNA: TGTGCCAGCAGCCGACGGGGGACTACTAGCACAGATACGCAGTATTTT. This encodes CASSRRGTTSTDTQYF.

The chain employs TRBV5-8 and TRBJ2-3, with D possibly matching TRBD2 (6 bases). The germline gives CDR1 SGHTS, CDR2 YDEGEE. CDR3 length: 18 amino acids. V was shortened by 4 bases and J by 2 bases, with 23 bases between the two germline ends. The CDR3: CASSQVVGKGLPTDTQYF. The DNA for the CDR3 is TGTGCCAGCAGCCAAGTAGTGGGGAAGGGACTCCCCACAGATACGCAGTATTTT.

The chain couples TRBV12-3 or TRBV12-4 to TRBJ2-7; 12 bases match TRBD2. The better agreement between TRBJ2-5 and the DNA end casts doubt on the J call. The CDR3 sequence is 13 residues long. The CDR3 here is CASRTSGTETQYF. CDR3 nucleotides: TGTGCCAGCCGGACTAGCGGGACAGAGACCCAGTACTTC.